These T cell receptor beta chains were read from a single sample in a study of cytomegalovirus exposure and HLA in healthy donors. The protocol was immunoSEQ multiplex PCR, while the TCRdb copy is restricted to in-frame clones and leaves out a portion. This table holds over 150,000 clones, 80% found once. The sequencing sample was made of PBMCs. The origin of the receptors is a woman aged 40 to 50 in good health and CMV-seropositive. Each CDR3 is given with its conserved first and last residue. D genes are given only for firm matches. Clone size is not always given. Where it is, it says once, few, many or a class for expanded clones.

cdr3_aa: CAWSELYGYTF
cdr3_nt: TGTGCCTGGAGTGAACTATATGGCTACACCTTC
d_call: -
v_call: TRBV30
j_call: TRBJ1-2
clone_size: -

cdr3_aa: CASSPGGQGRIF
cdr3_nt: TGCGCCAGCAGCCCGGGGGGGCAGGGTCGGATCTTC
d_call: TRBD2
v_call: TRBV5-1
j_call: TRBJ2-7
clone_size: few

cdr3_aa: CASTSGTGAAYGYTF
cdr3_nt: TGTGCCAGCACTTCCGGGACAGGGGCTGCCTATGGCTACACCTTC
d_call: TRBD1
v_call: TRBV28
j_call: TRBJ1-2
clone_size: -

cdr3_aa: CAISETPLALGGTGELFF
cdr3_nt: TGTGCCATCAGTGAGACCCCCCTAGCCCTTGGCGGCACCGGGGAGCTGTTTTTT
d_call: -
v_call: TRBV10-3
j_call: TRBJ2-2
clone_size: -

cdr3_aa: CASSFGLAGAGNEQFF
cdr3_nt: TGTGCCAGCAGCTTCGGACTAGCGGGAGCGGGCAATGAGCAGTTCTTC
d_call: TRBD2
v_call: TRBV7-3
j_call: TRBJ2-1
clone_size: -

cdr3_aa: CASSQPLAAAQETQYF
cdr3_nt: TGCGCCAGCAGCCAACCTCTAGCGGCCGCTCAAGAGACCCAGTACTTC
d_call: TRBD2
v_call: TRBV4-1
j_call: TRBJ2-5
clone_size: -

cdr3_aa: CASSGPDGAARYF
cdr3_nt: TGCGCCAGCAGTGGGCCCGATGGGGCAGCAAGGTATTTT
d_call: -
v_call: TRBV10-2
j_call: TRBJ2-3
clone_size: -

cdr3_aa: CASSARDSNTGELFF
cdr3_nt: TGTGCCAGCAGCGCCCGGGACAGCAACACCGGGGAGCTGTTTTTT
d_call: TRBD1
v_call: TRBV9
j_call: TRBJ2-2
clone_size: -

cdr3_aa: CATDPGTGDHSNQPQHF
cdr3_nt: TGTGCCACCGACCCCGGGACAGGGGATCATAGCAATCAGCCCCAGCATTTT
d_call: TRBD1
v_call: TRBV19
j_call: TRBJ1-5
clone_size: -

cdr3_aa: CASSYSRTSETQYF
cdr3_nt: TGTGCCAGCAGTTATAGCAGGACATCAGAGACCCAGTACTTC
d_call: -
v_call: TRBV6-5
j_call: TRBJ2-5
clone_size: -

cdr3_aa: CASRTGRTFRDTQYF
cdr3_nt: TGTGCCAGCAGGACAGGGAGAACCTTCCGAGATACGCAGTATTTT
d_call: TRBD1
v_call: TRBV28
j_call: TRBJ2-3
clone_size: -

cdr3_aa: CAWSRGSNTEAFF
cdr3_nt: TGTGCCTGGAGTAGGGGTTCGAACACTGAAGCTTTCTTT
d_call: -
v_call: TRBV30
j_call: TRBJ1-1
clone_size: -

cdr3_aa: CASSAGLAVYEQYF
cdr3_nt: TGTGCCAGCAGCGCCGGACTAGCGGTCTACGAGCAGTACTTC
d_call: TRBD2
v_call: TRBV9
j_call: TRBJ2-7
clone_size: -

cdr3_aa: CATGAGGINQPQHF
cdr3_nt: TGTGCCACTGGGGCGGGGGGGATCAATCAGCCCCAGCATTTT
d_call: -
v_call: TRBV15
j_call: TRBJ1-5
clone_size: once

cdr3_aa: CATHTGGANLNTEAFF
cdr3_nt: TGTGCCACCCATACAGGGGGCGCAAATCTGAACACTGAAGCTTTCTTT
d_call: TRBD1
v_call: TRBV30
j_call: TRBJ1-1
clone_size: few

cdr3_aa: CAWSPLAGGAHEQFF
cdr3_nt: TGTGCCTGGAGCCCCCTAGCGGGGGGGGCCCATGAGCAGTTCTTC
d_call: TRBD2
v_call: TRBV30
j_call: TRBJ2-1
clone_size: once

cdr3_aa: CASSPGLAGADTQYF
cdr3_nt: TGTGCCAGCTCACCAGGACTAGCGGGTGCAGATACGCAGTATTTT
d_call: TRBD2
v_call: TRBV18
j_call: TRBJ2-3
clone_size: -

cdr3_aa: CASSRREDSRGRLQFF
cdr3_nt: TGTGCCAGCAGCAGGAGAGAAGACTCCCGAGGGCGATTACAGTTCTTC
d_call: -
v_call: TRBV5-4
j_call: TRBJ2-1
clone_size: few

cdr3_aa: CASSETGTGAYEQYF
cdr3_nt: TGTGCCAGCTCAGAGACGGGGACGGGGGCCTACGAGCAGTACTTC
d_call: -
v_call: TRBV18
j_call: TRBJ2-7
clone_size: -

cdr3_aa: CASTWDSSYEQYF
cdr3_nt: TGTGCCAGCACCTGGGACAGCTCCTACGAGCAGTACTTC
d_call: TRBD1
v_call: TRBV2
j_call: TRBJ2-7
clone_size: -

cdr3_aa: CASSPGTSGYNEQFF
cdr3_nt: TGCGCCAGCAGCCCCGGGACTAGCGGTTACAATGAGCAGTTCTTC
d_call: TRBD2
v_call: TRBV5-1
j_call: TRBJ2-1
clone_size: -

cdr3_aa: CASSNEGEPYSNQPQHF
cdr3_nt: TGTGCCAGCAGCAACGAGGGCGAGCCATATAGCAATCAGCCCCAGCATTTT
d_call: -
v_call: TRBV21-1
j_call: TRBJ1-5
clone_size: -

cdr3_aa: CASSSRLAGGPDTQYF
cdr3_nt: TGTGCCAGCAGCTCGCGACTAGCGGGAGGCCCAGATACGCAGTATTTT
d_call: TRBD2
v_call: TRBV11-3
j_call: TRBJ2-3
clone_size: -

cdr3_aa: CASSLGYGRAREQYF
cdr3_nt: TGTGCCAGCAGCCTGGGGTATGGCAGGGCGCGTGAGCAGTACTTC
d_call: -
v_call: TRBV25-1
j_call: TRBJ2-7
clone_size: -

cdr3_aa: CASSTKRLLGQFF
cdr3_nt: TGTGCCAGCTCAACCAAGAGGCTTTTGGGGCAGTTCTTC
d_call: -
v_call: TRBV18
j_call: TRBJ2-1
clone_size: once

cdr3_aa: CASSFQGDTEAFF
cdr3_nt: TGTGCCAGCAGTTTCCAGGGGGACACTGAAGCTTTCTTT
d_call: TRBD1
v_call: TRBV27
j_call: TRBJ1-1
clone_size: -